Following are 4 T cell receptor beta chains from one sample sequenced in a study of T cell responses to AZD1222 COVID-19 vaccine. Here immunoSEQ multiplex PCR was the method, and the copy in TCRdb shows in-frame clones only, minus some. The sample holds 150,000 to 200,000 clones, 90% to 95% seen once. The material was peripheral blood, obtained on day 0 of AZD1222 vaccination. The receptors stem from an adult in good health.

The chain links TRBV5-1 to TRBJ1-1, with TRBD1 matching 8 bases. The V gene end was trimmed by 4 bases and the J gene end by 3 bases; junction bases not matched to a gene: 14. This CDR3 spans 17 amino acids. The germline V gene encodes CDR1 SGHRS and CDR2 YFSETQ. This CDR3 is CASSPVGQGRLDTEAFF. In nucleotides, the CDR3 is TGCGCCAGCAGCCCGGTTGGACAGGGTCGGTTGGACACTGAAGCTTTCTTT.

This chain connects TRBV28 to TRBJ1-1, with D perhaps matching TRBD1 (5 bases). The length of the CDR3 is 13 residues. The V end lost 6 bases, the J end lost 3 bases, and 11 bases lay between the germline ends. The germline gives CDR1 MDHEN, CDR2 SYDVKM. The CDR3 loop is CASRWPGDTEAFF. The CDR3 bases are TGTGCCAGCAGGTGGCCGGGGGACACTGAAGCTTTCTTT. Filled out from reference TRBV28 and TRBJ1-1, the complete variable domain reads DVKVTQSSRYLVKRTGEKVFLECVQDMDHENMFWYRQDPGLGLRLIYFSYDVKMKEKGDIPEGYSVSREKKERFSLILESASTNQTSMYLCASRWPGDTEAFFGQGTRLTVV.

CDR3 sequence (DNA): TGTGCCAGCAGGGAAGTGGTTCGTAGCAATCAGCCCCAGCATTTT. Amino acids: CASREVVRSNQPQHF. This sequence joins TRBV28 and TRBJ1-5; D gene unclear. CDR3 size: 15 residues. V was clipped by 6 bases and J by 0 bases, with 12 bases between them. Germline V gene sequence: CDR1 MDHEN, CDR2 SYDVKM.

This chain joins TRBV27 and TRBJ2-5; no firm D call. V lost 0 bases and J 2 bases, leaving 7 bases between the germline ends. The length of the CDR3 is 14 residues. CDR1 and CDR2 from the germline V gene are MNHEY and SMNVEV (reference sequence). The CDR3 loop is CASSLSGRQETQYF. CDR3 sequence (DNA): TGTGCCAGCAGTTTATCCGGCAGACAAGAGACCCAGTACTTC.